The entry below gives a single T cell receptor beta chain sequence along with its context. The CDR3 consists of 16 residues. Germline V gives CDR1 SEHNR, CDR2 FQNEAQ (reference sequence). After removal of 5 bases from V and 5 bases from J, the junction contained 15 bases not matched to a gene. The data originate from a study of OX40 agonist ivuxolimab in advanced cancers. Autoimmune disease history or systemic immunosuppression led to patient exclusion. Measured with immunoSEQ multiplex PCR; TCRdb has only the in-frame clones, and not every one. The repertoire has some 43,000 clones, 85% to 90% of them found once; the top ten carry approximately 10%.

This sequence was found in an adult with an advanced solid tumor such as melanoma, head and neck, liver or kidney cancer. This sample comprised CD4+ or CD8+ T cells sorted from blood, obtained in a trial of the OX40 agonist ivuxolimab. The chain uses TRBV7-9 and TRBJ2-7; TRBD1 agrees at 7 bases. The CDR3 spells CASSSLQGPEVNEQYF. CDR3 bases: TGTGCCAGCAGCAGTCTACAGGGGCCCGAGGTGAACGAGCAGTACTTC.